This TCR beta chain was recorded in a study of beta chain features in type 1 diabetes. Reverse transcription of all isolated RNA meant that expressed TCRB transcripts were sequenced. TCRdb's copy holds only in-frame clones and misses some; the assay was immunoSEQ multiplex PCR. The data hold 350,000 or so clones, with roughly a fifth observed a single time. CDR1 and CDR2 (germline): LNHDA, SQIVND (reference sequence). V was trimmed by 8 bases and J by 3 bases, leaving 10 bases between them. The CDR3 runs 12 residues. The sequenced material came from naive CD4+ T cells from blood. This chain links TRBV19 with TRBJ1-2; the D is unclear. This sequence originates from a woman between 18 and 29 years old in good health. The CDR3 loop reads CASGSRDYGYTF. In nucleotides, the CDR3 is TGTGCCAGTGGATCCCGGGACTATGGCTACACCTTC.